This T cell receptor beta chain is drawn from a study of memory CD4+ T cells and cytomegalovirus serostatus. As for the study in general: Of the healthy Belgian adults, several were CMV seropositive and around 22 seronegative.

V shed 2 bases and J 4 bases; nucleotides not matched to a gene: 2. Germline CDR1 and CDR2: MGHDK and SYGVNS. This CDR3 is 15 amino acids long. Some clones are missing from TCRdb's copy, which holds only in-frame ones; the method was immunoSEQ multiplex PCR. The data hold 75,000 to 90,000 clones, with approximately 80% observed a single time. The sort gate was single viable CD3+CD4+CD8-CD45RO+ cells for memory CD4+ T cells. Whole-study findings and limits: CD4+ memory repertoires contained about two fifths of the roughly 160 reported CMV TCRbeta sequences.

Details on this clone: Its specificity is not known.

This clonotype was obtained from an adult in good health and CMV-seronegative. The V call is TRBV25-1, the J call TRBJ2-1; 10 bases are a match to TRBD1. Sequenced input: memory CD4+ T cells from blood. CDR3 loop: CASSEPGQGYNEQFF. The CDR3 DNA sequence: TGTGCCAGCAGTGAACCGGGACAGGGGTACAATGAGCAGTTCTTC.